One sample yielded the 19 T cell receptor beta chains listed below, sequenced in a study of OX40 agonist ivuxolimab in advanced cancers. TCRdb's copy holds only in-frame clones and misses some; the assay was immunoSEQ multiplex PCR. Of tens of thousands of clones listed, roughly 90% are singletons. The sample in question was CD4+ or CD8+ T cells sorted from blood, obtained in a trial of the OX40 agonist ivuxolimab. The receptor set was obtained from an adult with an advanced solid tumor such as melanoma, head and neck, liver or kidney cancer.

This sequence joins TRBV28 and TRBJ2-7; D gene ambiguous. Germline assignment: CDR1 MDHEN and CDR2 SYDVKM. The CDR3 runs 14 residues. Trimming took 7 bases from V and 2 from J, leaving 15 bases between them. The CDR3 sequence: CASTPGSTPYEQYF. The DNA for the CDR3 is TGTGCCAGCACCCCCGGGTCCACTCCCTACGAGCAGTACTTC.

The V gene is TRBV28, the J gene TRBJ1-1; D is uncertain. V lost 3 bases and J 1 base, leaving 15 bases between the germline ends. This CDR3 contains 16 residues. The germline V gene encodes CDR1 MDHEN and CDR2 SYDVKM. This chain's CDR3 is CASSFHRAVGNTEAFF. The CDR3, as DNA: TGTGCCAGCAGTTTTCACAGAGCGGTAGGGAACACTGAAGCTTTCTTT.

The gene calls are TRBV4-1 and TRBJ2-4, with TRBD1 matching over 8 bases. The V gene's germline CDR1 is MGHRA and CDR2 YSYEKL. The CDR3 has 16 amino acids. After removal of 4 bases from V and 2 bases from J, the junction contained 7 bases not matched to a gene. CDR3 sequence reads: CASSPGQGGTKNIQYF. CDR3 bases: TGCGCCAGCAGCCCCGGACAGGGTGGAACCAAAAACATTCAGTACTTC.

The chain uses TRBV28 and TRBJ2-7; TRBD2 might be the D (6 bases). The V and J ends lost 6 bases and 3 bases respectively, with 21 bases between them. The CDR3 totals 16 residues. In germline, CDR1 is MDHEN, CDR2 SYDVKM. The CDR3 here is CASSQSLLARGYEQYF. CDR3 DNA sequence: TGTGCCAGCAGCCAGTCCCTCCTAGCGAGGGGCTACGAGCAGTACTTC.

The chain employs TRBV16 and TRBJ1-1; D is unclear. The V end was cut by 9 bases, the J end by 3 bases, with 14 bases between. Germline values: CDR1 KGHSY, CDR2 FQNENV. The CDR3 consists of 13 residues. The CDR3 spells CASNTLSDTEAFF. The DNA of the CDR3 is TGTGCCAGTAATACCTTGAGCGACACTGAAGCTTTCTTT.

The chain carries TRBV2 and TRBJ2-7; D remains unclear. V lost 5 bases to trimming and J lost 1 base, with 15 bases between them. The V gene's germline CDR1 is SNHLY and CDR2 FYNNEI. The length of the CDR3 is 15 residues. CDR3 DNA: TGTGCCAGCAGTCCACGTCCCGAACGGTCCTACGAGCAGTACTTC. Translated, it gives CASSPRPERSYEQYF.

The V call is TRBV6-5, the J call TRBJ2-3, with TRBD2 matching 7 bases. The CDR3 spans 16 residues. The trim removed 2 bases at V and 0 bases at J, leaving 5 bases unmatched. Germline-derived CDR1 and CDR2 are MNHEY and SVGAGI. Written as DNA, the CDR3 is TGTGCCAGCAGTTACCGCGGGAGATCAAGCACAGATACGCAGTATTTT. It specifies CASSYRGRSSTDTQYF.

V is TRBV2 and J is TRBJ1-2; no clear D gene. Deletions cut 6 bases from V and 4 bases from J, with 9 bases between. This CDR3 is built from 12 residues. Germline CDR1 SNHLY, CDR2 FYNNEI. CDR3 in amino acids: CASRSARYGYTF. DNA for the CDR3: TGTGCCAGCAGGTCGGCACGCTATGGCTACACCTTC.

CDR3 coding DNA: TGCGCCAGCAGCTTGGGTTTAGGGACTAGCGGCCAAGAGACCCAGTACTTC. Its protein is CASSLGLGTSGQETQYF. The rearrangement joins TRBV5-1 to TRBJ2-5, with 11 bases lining up with TRBD2. The CDR3 is 17 residues long. V lost 0 bases, J lost 1 base, and 5 bases stayed unmatched. CDR1 is SGHRS, CDR2 YFSETQ, per germline.

The chain employs TRBV19 and TRBJ1-2, with a tentative D call TRBD1 (5 bases). Germline values: CDR1 LNHDA, CDR2 SQIVND (reference sequence). The V gene lost 7 bases and the J gene lost 6 bases, with 21 bases spanning the gap. The CDR3 length is 15 residues. The CDR3 spells CASKASLEGRDGYTF. CDR3 DNA: TGTGCCAGTAAGGCGAGCTTGGAGGGGAGGGATGGCTACACCTTC.

The chain recombines TRBV27 with TRBJ2-5; 8 positions match TRBD2. With V trimmed by 5 bases and J by 5 bases, 4 bases remained unmatched. The CDR3 has 13 amino acids. Germline CDR1 and CDR2: MNHEY and SMNVEV (reference sequence). The CDR3 DNA reads as TGTGCCAGCAGTGGGACTAGAAGGGAGACCCAGTACTTC. Its protein is CASSGTRRETQYF.

The chain carries TRBV5-1 and TRBJ2-1; D may be TRBD2 (6 bases). The CDR3 is 13 amino acids. In germline, CDR1 is SGHRS, CDR2 YFSETQ. V shed 4 bases and J shed 6 bases, with 11 bases lying between them. The CDR3 DNA is TGCGCCAGCAGCCTGGGCGGGGCCAATGAGCAGTTCTTC. This codes for CASSLGGANEQFF.

This chain links TRBV6-5 with TRBJ1-2, with D possibly being TRBD1 (6 bases). The length of the CDR3 is 13 residues. CDR1 and CDR2 from the germline V gene are MNHEY and SVGAGI. V was shortened by 6 bases and J by 4 bases, with 12 bases between the two germline ends. The CDR3 spells CASRSTGTYGYTF. The CDR3 bases are TGTGCCAGCAGATCTACAGGGACCTATGGCTACACCTTC.

V usage is TRBV28 and J usage is TRBJ1-3; possible D gene TRBD1, 5 bases. The germline gives CDR1 MDHEN, CDR2 SYDVKM. This CDR3 has 15 amino acids. The V gene lost 2 bases and the J gene lost 5 bases, with 13 bases spanning the gap. CDR3 sequence reads: CASSLVGVGRNTIYF. The CDR3 DNA follows: TGTGCCAGCAGTTTAGTAGGGGTTGGCAGAAACACCATATATTTT. Supplemented by reference TRBV28 and TRBJ1-3, the full variable domain reads DVKVTQSSRYLVKRTGEKVFLECVQDMDHENMFWYRQDPGLGLRLIYFSYDVKMKEKGDIPEGYSVSREKKERFSLILESASTNQTSMYLCASSLVGVGRNTIYFGEGSWLTVV.

V gene TRBV6-1 combines with J gene TRBJ2-1, with D uncertain. Trimming removed 2 bases from V and 4 bases from J, with 12 bases in between. This CDR3 is 15 amino acids long. Germline loops: CDR1 MNHNS, CDR2 SASEGT. The DNA of the CDR3 is TGTGCCAGCAGTGAACTGATCGAGGTATACAATGAGCAGTTCTTC. This sequence encodes CASSELIEVYNEQFF.

This clone was recorded once. In the same sample, other DNA sequences code for this CDR3. V gene TRBV19 combines with J gene TRBJ1-4; D is possibly TRBD1 (5 bases). Trimming removed 1 base at V and 8 bases at J, with 8 bases between. The germline V gene encodes CDR1 LNHDA and CDR2 SQIVND (reference sequence). CDR3 size: 13 residues. The CDR3 DNA reads TGTGCCAGTAGTATAGGTGCAGGGGAAAAACTGTTTTTT. It translates to CASSIGAGEKLFF.

This chain uses TRBV2 with TRBJ1-5, with a possible D match to TRBD1 (6 bases). Germline loops: CDR1 SNHLY, CDR2 FYNNEI. Trimming stripped 3 bases from V and 4 bases from J, with 13 bases between. The CDR3 is made up of 15 amino acids. The CDR3 loop reads CASSDLGQGNQPQHF. CDR3 sequence (DNA): TGTGCCAGCAGTGATCTGGGTCAGGGGAATCAGCCCCAGCATTTT.

The rearrangement joins TRBV7-2 to TRBJ1-3; D not resolved. Germline V CDR1 and CDR2: SGHTA, FQGNSA. The CDR3 loop spans 15 amino acids. The V and J ends lost 3 bases and 5 bases respectively, with 14 bases between them. The CDR3 nucleotides read TGTGCCAGCAGCTTGCAGTCTTCCAAGAGAAACACCATATATTTT. It codes for CASSLQSSKRNTIYF.

V usage is TRBV7-2 and J usage is TRBJ2-3; 8 bases fit TRBD2. The CDR3 loop spans 14 amino acids. CDR1 is SGHTA, CDR2 FQGNSA, per germline. The V gene end was trimmed by 3 bases and the J gene end by 4 bases; junction bases not matched to a gene: 3. The CDR3 nucleotides read TGTGCCAGCAGCTTGACACTAGCGGCAGATACGCAGTATTTT. Amino acids: CASSLTLAADTQYF.